This T cell receptor (beta chain) was found in a study of T-cell reconstitution after alpha-beta-depleted transplantation in children. This clonotype was seen more than once but under ten times. Trimming cost V 4 bases and J 0 bases, with 14 bases left between them. The germline CDR1 and CDR2 sequences are MNHEY and SVGAGI. CDR3 length: 16 residues. Preparing the TCRbeta library involved the use of unique molecular identifiers. TCRdb reprocessed the PCR reads with MiXCR, giving one entry per CDR3 protein. The sample records fewer than 550,000 distinct CDR3 sequences, approximately 10% being singletons.

The receptor comes from a female patient aged 2 to 10 who had a stem cell transplant for aplastic anemia, so the T cells may come from the graft donor. The specimen was PBMCs, mostly from graft donor cells, collected 180 days after TCRalphabeta/CD19-depleted stem cell transplant. The genes are TRBV6-5 and TRBJ2-3, with unresolved D. The CDR3 nucleotides are TGTGCCAGCAGTTCCCGTGCCATCGTGAGCACAGATACGCAGTATTTT. This encodes CASSSRAIVSTDTQYF.